This passage covers 25 T cell receptor beta chains from one sample sequenced in a study of OX40 agonist ivuxolimab in advanced cancers. Clones were read by immunoSEQ multiplex PCR, and TCRdb kept only the in-frame ones, dropping some. The table records about 99,000 clones, 90% to 95% of them present only once. The sample was CD4+ or CD8+ T cells sorted from blood, taken in a trial of the OX40 agonist ivuxolimab. The receptors here all came from an adult with an advanced solid tumor such as melanoma, head and neck, liver or kidney cancer.

V usage is TRBV18 and J usage is TRBJ1-1; no reliable D call. The CDR3 is 14 amino acids. V lost 1 base to trimming and J lost 0 bases, with 6 bases between them. Germline V gene lookup returns CDR1 KGHSH and CDR2 LQKENI. CDR3 amino acids: CASSPQELNTEAFF. The CDR3 bases are TGTGCCAGCTCACCACAGGAGCTGAACACTGAAGCTTTCTTT.

The rearrangement uses TRBV7-2 and TRBJ1-2; unclear D gene. Per the germline V gene, CDR1 is SGHTA and CDR2 is FQGNSA. V was shortened by 4 bases and J by 0 bases, with 9 bases between the two germline ends. CDR3 size: 14 residues. The CDR3 is CASSSELANYGYTF. The CDR3 coding sequence is TGTGCCAGCAGCTCAGAGTTAGCTAACTATGGCTACACCTTC.

The chain joins TRBV2 to TRBJ2-7; D is uncertain. Germline CDR1 and CDR2: SNHLY and FYNNEI. The CDR3 has 11 amino acids. Trimming removed 4 bases from V and 0 bases from J, with 1 base in between. The CDR3 reads CASSVSYEQYF. The CDR3, as DNA: TGTGCCAGCAGTGTCTCCTACGAGCAGTACTTC.

As for this clone: An end of the junction differs from the germline gene, which may be a read error. The rearrangement uses TRBV6-5 and TRBJ2-7, with D possibly TRBD1 on 5 matching bases. This CDR3 has 12 amino acids. In germline, CDR1 is MNHEY, CDR2 SVGAGI. The CDR3 loop reads CASKGKTYEQYF. The CDR3 nucleotides read TGTGCTAGCAAGGGGAAAACCTACGAGCAGTACTTC.

The J gene is TRBJ2-4, the V gene TRBV18; D is uncertain. CDR1 is KGHSH and CDR2 is LQKENI in the germline V gene. The germline V and J ends were trimmed by 3 bases and 6 bases, with 9 bases remaining between them. This CDR3 region has 13 residues. CDR3: CASSPQERNIQYF. The CDR3 nucleotides are TGTGCCAGCTCACCTCAGGAACGAAACATTCAGTACTTC.

This sequence joins TRBV28 and TRBJ1-3; no reliable D call. Germline V gene data show CDR1 as MDHEN and CDR2 as SYDVKM. The CDR3 contains 15 residues. The V end lost 3 bases, the J end lost 0 bases, and 9 bases lay between the germline ends. CDR3 DNA: TGTGCCAGCAGTTTGCCCGGATCCTCTGGAAACACCATATATTTT. This encodes CASSLPGSSGNTIYF. Full variable domain (outside the CDR3, taken from reference TRBV28 and TRBJ1-3): DVKVTQSSRYLVKRTGEKVFLECVQDMDHENMFWYRQDPGLGLRLIYFSYDVKMKEKGDIPEGYSVSREKKERFSLILESASTNQTSMYLCASSLPGSSGNTIYFGEGSWLTVV.

The count of this clone is one. The DNA is omitted, as the CDR3 cannot be located on it reliably, and the CDR3 follows TCRdb's listing. This CDR3 is CASSPSGQGATGELFF. The rearrangement links TRBV27 to TRBJ2-2. Germline CDR1 and CDR2: MNHEY and SMNVEV (reference sequence). From its first to its last residue, the CDR3 has 16 amino acids.

The CDR3 protein is CASNIGGRPQETQYF. The CDR3 coding sequence is TGTGCCAGCAATATCGGCGGGAGGCCACAAGAGACCCAGTACTTC. The chain employs TRBV7-9 and TRBJ2-5; TRBD2 matches 8 bases. The germline V gene has CDR1 SEHNR and CDR2 FQNEAQ (reference sequence). V lost 7 bases to trimming and J lost 2 bases; unmatched junction nucleotides: 9. The CDR3 loop spans 15 amino acids.

The chain joins TRBV5-1 to TRBJ2-5; 9 bases are a match to TRBD2. Per germline, CDR1 SGHRS and CDR2 YFSETQ. V shed 0 bases, J shed 8 bases, and the junction held 14 bases outside the gene matches. The CDR3 loop spans 17 amino acids. CDR3 in amino acids: CASSLARAVEREVTQYF. Here the CDR3 DNA reads TGCGCCAGCAGCTTGGCCCGGGCGGTGGAGCGGGAGGTCACCCAGTACTTC.

V gene TRBV2 combines with J gene TRBJ1-3; the match to TRBD1 covers 7 bases. The V gene end was trimmed by 1 base and the J gene end by 0 bases; junction bases not matched to a gene: 3. This CDR3 is 16 amino acids long. CDR1 and CDR2 from the germline V gene are SNHLY and FYNNEI. CDR3 sequence reads: CASSEGQGNSGNTIYF. Here the CDR3 DNA reads TGTGCCAGCAGTGAAGGACAGGGCAACTCTGGAAACACCATATATTTT. The complete variable domain, with remaining parts taken from reference TRBV2 and TRBJ1-3, reads EPEVTQTPSHQVTQMGQEVILRCVPISNHLYFYWYRQILGQKVEFLVSFYNNEISEKSEIFDDQFSVERPDGSNFTLKIRSTKLEDSAMYFCASSEGQGNSGNTIYFGEGSWLTVV.

This clone occurred once. The chain employs TRBV25-1 and TRBJ2-2; the D gene could be TRBD1 or TRBD2 (7 bases each). This CDR3 is 15 amino acids long. The germline V gene has CDR1 MGHDK and CDR2 SYGVNS. With 3 bases removed from V and 4 bases from J, the gap between germline ends came to 12 bases. DNA of the CDR3: TGTGCCAGCAGTGACCAGGGGGGGAGCACCGGGGAGCTGTTTTTT. Its protein is CASSDQGGSTGELFF. Full variable domain (missing parts from reference TRBV25-1 and TRBJ2-2): EADIYQTPRYLVIGTGKKITLECSQTMGHDKMYWYQQDPGMELHLIHYSYGVNSTEKGDLSSESTVSRIRTEHFPLTLESARPSHTSQYLCASSDQGGSTGELFFGEGSRLTVL.

The V and J genes are TRBV30 and TRBJ2-5; D possibly corresponds to TRBD2 (6 bases). Germline CDR1 is GTSNPN and CDR2 is SVGIG (reference sequence). The CDR3 covers 14 residues. The V and J ends lost 0 bases and 2 bases respectively, with 10 bases between them. Here the CDR3 reads CAWSVQLAQETQYF. DNA for the CDR3: TGTGCCTGGAGTGTACAGCTAGCGCAAGAGACCCAGTACTTC.

The chain combines TRBV7-9 with TRBJ2-5, with 7 bases matching TRBD2. The CDR3 extends over 13 amino acids. V shed 7 bases and J 4 bases; nucleotides not matched to a gene: 6. Germline V gene data show CDR1 as SEHNR and CDR2 as FQNEAQ (reference sequence). The CDR3 sequence is CASTSGEGETQYF. In DNA form, the CDR3 reads TGTGCCAGCACCTCCGGGGAGGGAGAGACCCAGTACTTC.

The chain has TRBV28 and TRBJ2-7; weak D call: TRBD1 (5 bases). The V gene lost 3 bases and the J gene lost 3 bases, with 21 bases spanning the gap. CDR1 is MDHEN and CDR2 is SYDVKM in the germline V gene. This CDR3 is 17 amino acids long. The CDR3 nucleotides read TGTGCCAGCAGTTTGGCGCAGGGTAGTCGGGCCCTCTACGAGCAGTACTTC. Protein: CASSLAQGSRALYEQYF. The full variable domain, its missing parts supplied by reference TRBV28 and TRBJ2-7, is DVKVTQSSRYLVKRTGEKVFLECVQDMDHENMFWYRQDPGLGLRLIYFSYDVKMKEKGDIPEGYSVSREKKERFSLILESASTNQTSMYLCASSLAQGSRALYEQYFGPGTRLTVT.

V gene TRBV7-9 combines with J gene TRBJ1-5; weak D call: TRBD1 (5 bases). CDR3 length: 14 amino acids. Germline values: CDR1 SEHNR, CDR2 FQNEAQ (reference sequence). Deletions cut 5 bases from V and 3 bases from J, with 11 bases between. The CDR3 DNA follows: TGTGCCAGCAGCGAAGGGACTTCCAATCAGCCCCAGCATTTT. Its protein product is CASSEGTSNQPQHF.

This chain connects TRBV6-5 to TRBJ2-1, with D maybe TRBD2 (7 bases). Germline assignment: CDR1 MNHEY and CDR2 SVGAGI. This CDR3 spans 14 amino acids. V was cut by 9 bases and J by 0 bases, with 12 bases left in between. The CDR3: CASRGGISYNEQFF. The CDR3 nucleotides are TGTGCCAGTAGGGGGGGCATCTCCTACAATGAGCAGTTCTTC.

The chain has TRBV5-1 and TRBJ2-5, with 11 bases identical to TRBD2. This CDR3 is built from 16 residues. After removal of 0 bases from V and 1 base from J, the junction contained 2 bases not matched to a gene. Germline V lookup: CDR1 SGHRS, CDR2 YFSETQ. The CDR3 DNA is TGCGCCAGCAGCTTGGCTCTAGCGGGGGGCCAAGAGACCCAGTACTTC. The encoded protein is CASSLALAGGQETQYF.

The CDR3 sequence: CASSVYRFDSGNTIYF. The CDR3 coding sequence is TGTGCCAGCAGTGTCTACAGGTTCGACTCTGGAAACACCATATATTTT. The J gene is TRBJ1-3, the V gene TRBV6-6, with D possibly TRBD1 on 5 matching bases. Trimming shortened V by 5 bases and J by 0 bases, and 14 bases separated the two germline ends. This CDR3 comprises 16 residues. Germline V gene lookup returns CDR1 MNHNY and CDR2 SVGAGI (reference sequence).

The chain recombines TRBV7-3 with TRBJ2-3, with 15 bases identical to TRBD2. The germline gives CDR1 SGHTA, CDR2 FQGTGA. Trimming removed 5 bases from V and 2 bases from J; junction bases left unmatched: 11. The CDR3 is made up of 19 amino acids. The CDR3 reads CASSPYGLAGGLSTDTQYF. The CDR3 DNA reads as TGTGCCAGCAGCCCTTATGGACTAGCGGGAGGGCTTTCCACAGATACGCAGTATTTT.

The chain recombines TRBV2 with TRBJ2-2, with D possibly TRBD2 on 5 matching bases. From germline, CDR1 is SNHLY and CDR2 FYNNEI. CDR3 length: 14 amino acids. V lost 0 bases and J lost 7, with 9 bases in between. This chain's CDR3 is CASSEALGGGELFF. CDR3 in DNA: TGTGCCAGCAGTGAAGCGCTTGGAGGCGGGGAGCTGTTTTTT.

V usage is TRBV9 and J usage is TRBJ2-1; no clear D. The germline V and J ends were trimmed by 4 bases and 5 bases, with 16 bases remaining between them. The germline gives CDR1 SGDLS, CDR2 YYNGEE. CDR3 length equals 15 residues. The CDR3 bases are TGTGCCAGCAGCCTGAAAGTGGCGAGCGACAATGAGCAGTTCTTC. Its translation: CASSLKVASDNEQFF.

This chain connects TRBV7-2 to TRBJ2-3; possibly TRBD2 for D (6 bases). The V end lost 2 bases, the J end lost 0 bases, and 9 bases lay between the germline ends. CDR3 length: 15 amino acids. Germline V gives CDR1 SGHTA, CDR2 FQGNSA. The CDR3 nucleotides are TGTGCCAGCAGCTTAAGACGGGAGAGCACAGATACGCAGTATTTT. It codes for CASSLRRESTDTQYF.

This chain joins TRBV28 and TRBJ1-2; D unclear. V lost 6 bases and J 4 bases, leaving 12 bases between the germline ends. The CDR3 length is 13 residues. Germline V gene sequence: CDR1 MDHEN, CDR2 SYDVKM. The CDR3 DNA is TGTGCCAGCAGCCCCGTACAGTTCTATGGCTACACCTTC. It yields the protein CASSPVQFYGYTF.

The chain couples TRBV10-3 to TRBJ2-3, with 7 bases aligning to TRBD1. In germline, CDR1 is ENHRY, CDR2 SYGVKD. The length of the CDR3 is 15 residues. With 3 bases clipped from V and 4 bases from J, the junction kept 7 bases outside the gene matches. The CDR3 sequence: CAISDNRGSADTQYF. Written as DNA, the CDR3 is TGTGCCATCAGTGATAACAGGGGAAGCGCAGATACGCAGTATTTT.

The V call is TRBV20-1, the J call TRBJ2-5; no definite D call. V gave up 4 bases and J gave up 5 bases, with 5 bases separating them. Germline CDR1 reads DFQATT; CDR2 reads SNEGSKA (reference sequence). CDR3 length equals 10 residues. CDR3 DNA sequence: TGCAGTGCTACCCTGGAGACCCAGTACTTC. Amino acids: CSATLETQYF.